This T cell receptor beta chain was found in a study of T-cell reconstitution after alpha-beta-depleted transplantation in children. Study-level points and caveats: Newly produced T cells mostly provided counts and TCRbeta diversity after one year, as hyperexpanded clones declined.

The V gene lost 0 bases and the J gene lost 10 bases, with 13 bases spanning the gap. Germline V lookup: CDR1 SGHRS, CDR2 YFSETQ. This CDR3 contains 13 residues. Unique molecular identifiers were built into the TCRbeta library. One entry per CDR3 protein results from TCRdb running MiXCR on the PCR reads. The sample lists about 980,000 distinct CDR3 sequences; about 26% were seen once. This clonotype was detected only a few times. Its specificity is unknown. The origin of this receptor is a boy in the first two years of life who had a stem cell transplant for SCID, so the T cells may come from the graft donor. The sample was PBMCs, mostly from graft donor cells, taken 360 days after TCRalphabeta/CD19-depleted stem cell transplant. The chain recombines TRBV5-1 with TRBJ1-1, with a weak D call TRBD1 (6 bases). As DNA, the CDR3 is TGCGCCAGCAGCTTGGGGTCCAGGGGTACAGCTTTCTTT. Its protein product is CASSLGSRGTAFF.